This T cell receptor beta chain was identified in a study of immune cell composition in non-small cell lung cancer. The normal lung sample lay at least 3 cm, and maximally far, from the tumour. Template was genomic DNA from frozen, unsorted single-cell suspensions. Study conclusions and caveats: No significant correlation existed between pack-years smoked and tumour clonality. Tumour-reactive clones were not shown to match dominant in vivo tumour clones.

TCRdb keeps only in-frame clones here, not all; method: immunoSEQ multiplex PCR. The table includes around 1,900 clones, around 81% detected once. As concerns this clone: Its antigen is unidentified.

The source of this sequence is a human donor with non-small cell lung cancer. The sequenced sample was non-adjacent lung tissue.

The CDR3 region has the DNA TGTGCCAGCAGCGGCACCGGGACACACTATGGCTACACCTTC. Amino acids: CASSGTGTHYGYTF. The chain couples TRBV5-4 to TRBJ1-2; possibly TRBD1 for D (6 bases). This CDR3 has 14 amino acids. Per germline, CDR1 SGHNT and CDR2 YYREEE (reference sequence). V was trimmed by 4 bases and J by 3 bases, leaving 13 bases between them. The entire variable domain, with the rest obtained from reference TRBV5-4 and TRBJ1-2, is as follows: ETGVTQSPTHLIKTRGQQVTLRCSSQSGHNTVSWYQQALGQGPQFIFQYYREEENGRGNFPPRFSGLQFPNYSSELNVNALELDDSALYLCASSGTGTHYGYTFGSGTRLTVV.